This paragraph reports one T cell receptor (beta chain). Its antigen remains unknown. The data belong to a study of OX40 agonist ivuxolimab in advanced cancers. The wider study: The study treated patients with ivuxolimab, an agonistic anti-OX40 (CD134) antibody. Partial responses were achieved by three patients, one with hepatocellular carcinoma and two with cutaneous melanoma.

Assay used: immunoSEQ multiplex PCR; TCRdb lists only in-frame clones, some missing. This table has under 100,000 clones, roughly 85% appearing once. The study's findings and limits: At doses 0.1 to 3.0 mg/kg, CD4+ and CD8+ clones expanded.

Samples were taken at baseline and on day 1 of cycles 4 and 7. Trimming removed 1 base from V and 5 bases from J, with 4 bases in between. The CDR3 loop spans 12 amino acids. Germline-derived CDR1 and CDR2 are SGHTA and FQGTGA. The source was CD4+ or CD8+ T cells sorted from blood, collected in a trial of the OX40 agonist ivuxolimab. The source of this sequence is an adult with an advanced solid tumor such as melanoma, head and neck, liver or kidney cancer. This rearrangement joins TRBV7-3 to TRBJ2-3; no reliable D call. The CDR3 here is CASSLSGDTQYF. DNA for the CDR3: TGTGCCAGCAGCTTAAGTGGAGATACGCAGTATTTT.